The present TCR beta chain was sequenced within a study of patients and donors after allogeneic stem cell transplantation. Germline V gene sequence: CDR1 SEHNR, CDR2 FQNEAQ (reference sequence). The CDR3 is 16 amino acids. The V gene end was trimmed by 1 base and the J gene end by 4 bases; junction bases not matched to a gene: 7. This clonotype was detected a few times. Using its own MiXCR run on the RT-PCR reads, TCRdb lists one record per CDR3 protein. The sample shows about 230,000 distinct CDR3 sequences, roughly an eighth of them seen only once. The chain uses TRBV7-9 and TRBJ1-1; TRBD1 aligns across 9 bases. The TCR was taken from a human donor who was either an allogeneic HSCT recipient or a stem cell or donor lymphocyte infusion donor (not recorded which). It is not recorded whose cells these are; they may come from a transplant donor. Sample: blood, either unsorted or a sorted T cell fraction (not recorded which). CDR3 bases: TGTGCCAGCAGCTTAGGTAGGACAGGGGTCCCCACTGAAGCTTTCTTT. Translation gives CASSLGRTGVPTEAFF. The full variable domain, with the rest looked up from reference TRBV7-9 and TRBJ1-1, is DTGVSQNPRHKITKRGQNVTFRCDPISEHNRLYWYRQTLGQGPEFLTYFQNEAQLEKSRLLSDRFSAERPKGSFSTLEIQRTEQGDSAMYLCASSLGRTGVPTEAFFGQGTRLTVV.